The subject of this entry is one TCR beta chain. Its antigen is unknown. Base qualities are missing; no much larger clone stands one base away. Collaborating institutions collected whole blood in K2EDTA tubes following their own protocols. For TCRbeta analysis, collaborators shipped samples in one of three forms: frozen whole blood, isolated PBMCs, or DNA extracted from either of those sample types. TCRbeta CDR3 regions were amplified from genomic DNA using the immunoSEQ Assay, a bias-controlled multiplex PCR. Concerning the study's data processing: Nucleated cell counts per sample were estimated from amplification of reference gene primers within the assay. To quantify the absolute abundance of each unique TCRbeta CDR3 rearrangement, sequence reads were collapsed and filtered. Productive Simpson clonality was computed per sample as the square root of Simpson's diversity index over productive rearrangements. Held by TCRdb, this immuneACCESS table contains in-frame sequences only and omits some clones. Under half of the omission traces to an unresolved V gene where checked; the cause of the rest is unknown. V and J calls and clone size are as listed in that table; D and trimming were resolved from the DNA. The sample records about 410,000 clones, just over 85% of which are singletons. The ten largest make up roughly 1.4% of the sample.

The sample belongs to a study of blood T cell repertoires in COVID-19 (dated by TCRdb to about 2020). Study-level background: Collaborator samples came from the United States, Italy and Spain and covered acute and convalescent phases of COVID-19. The prospective study material was composed of cDNA or gDNA derived from T cells, B-cell-depleted T cells, or PBMCs. The dataset comprised deeply sampled blood TCRbeta repertoires from subjects exposed to, actively infected with, or recovered from COVID-19. A freely available public database, intended as a resource for researchers studying the immune response to SARS-CoV-2, is where the repertoires were released. Samples were obtained from the ongoing ImmuneRACE study (first 160 participants) and from over 1,000 subjects provided by 6 global collaborators. Nearly every sample came with metadata listing a de-identified subject ID, COVID-19 status, age in years and sex. Where available, HLA class I and class II types were taken from metadata supplied by the sample provider and were not determined by assay-based typing. The study at large found these results: The quantity of clinical and demographic metadata differed by source and by participant and was supplied without curation.

V is pared back by 2 bases and J by 3 bases, with 14 bases lying between the germline termini. The CDR3 numbers 16 residues from cysteine through phenylalanine. Left in the record is the CDR3 DNA by itself, 48 bases read in frame from the first base. CDR1 and CDR2, looked up from the germline V gene, are SGHDT and YYEEEE. This clonotype originated in a woman in her twenties or thirties with active or convalescent COVID-19. Specimen: peripheral blood. In this chain, TRBV5-6 is recombined with TRBJ2-2; a weak D assignment points to TRBD1 (6 bases agree). The DNA reads as follows: TGTGCCAGCAGCTTAGGTCAGGGGAGATACACCGGGGAGCTGTTTTTT. The translation is CASSLGQGRYTGELFF.